This T cell receptor (beta chain) was sequenced for a study of OX40 agonist ivuxolimab in advanced cancers. Findings of the study overall: The expanded peripheral T cells' antigen specificity was not determined. Clones of CD4+ and CD8+ blood T cells grew by week 6 at doses of 0.1 to 3.0 mg/kg.

Profiled with immunoSEQ multiplex PCR; TCRdb holds only in-frame clones, not every one. Of about 71,000 clones in the sample, roughly 78% were seen once. V was trimmed by 5 bases and J by 4 bases, leaving 12 bases between them. CDR1 MNHEY and CDR2 SMNVEV come from the germline V gene (reference sequence). This CDR3 has 14 amino acids. This clone came up a few times. No antigen is known for it. This TCR came from an adult with an advanced solid tumor such as melanoma, head and neck, liver or kidney cancer. The sample in question was CD4+ or CD8+ T cells sorted from blood, obtained in a trial of the OX40 agonist ivuxolimab. This sequence joins TRBV27 and TRBJ1-3, with D possibly TRBD1 on 5 matching bases. The CDR3 loop reads CASSRQGFGNTIYF. CDR3 nucleotides: TGTGCCAGCAGTCGCCAGGGCTTCGGAAACACCATATATTTT.